This T cell receptor beta chain was retrieved from a study of cytomegalovirus exposure and HLA in healthy donors. Use of 60 Vbeta and 13 Jbeta primers characterized the PCR. The method was immunoSEQ multiplex PCR; TCRdb's version includes in-frame clones alone and lacks a portion of them. The repertoire holds around 150,000 clones, with around 79% as singletons. The CDR3 consists of 15 residues. Deletions cut 1 base from V and 2 bases from J, with 9 bases between. The germline V gene has CDR1 KGHSH and CDR2 LQKENI. The chain joins TRBV18 to TRBJ1-3; D unresolved. The source is a man aged 35-49 years in good health and CMV-seropositive. The sample comprised PBMCs. CDR3 in amino acids: CASSPQGAAGNTIYF. The CDR3 DNA follows: TGTGCCAGCTCACCACAGGGAGCTGCTGGAAACACCATATATTTT. Drawing the rest from reference TRBV18 and TRBJ1-3, the complete variable domain is NAGVMQNPRHLVRRRGQEARLRCSPMKGHSHVYWYRQLPEEGLKFMVYLQKENIIDESGMPKERFSAEFPKEGPSILRIQQVVRGDSAAYFCASSPQGAAGNTIYFGEGSWLTVV.